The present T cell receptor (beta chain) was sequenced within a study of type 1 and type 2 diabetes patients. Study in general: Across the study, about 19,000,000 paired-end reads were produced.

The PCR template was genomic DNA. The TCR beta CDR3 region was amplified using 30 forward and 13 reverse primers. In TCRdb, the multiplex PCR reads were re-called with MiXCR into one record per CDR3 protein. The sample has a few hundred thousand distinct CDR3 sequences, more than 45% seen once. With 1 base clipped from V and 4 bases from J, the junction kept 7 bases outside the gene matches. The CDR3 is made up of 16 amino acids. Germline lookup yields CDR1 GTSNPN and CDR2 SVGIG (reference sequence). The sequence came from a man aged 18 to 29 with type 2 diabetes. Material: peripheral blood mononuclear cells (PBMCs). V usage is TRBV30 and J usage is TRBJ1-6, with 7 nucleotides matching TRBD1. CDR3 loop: CAWSATRGQYNSPLHF. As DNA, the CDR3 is TGTGCCTGGAGTGCAACTCGGGGACAGTATAATTCACCCCTCCACTTT. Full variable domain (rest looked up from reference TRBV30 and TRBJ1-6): SQTIHQWPATLVQPVGSPLSLECTVEGTSNPNLYWYRQAAGRGLQLLFYSVGIGQISSEVPQNLSASRPQDRQFILSSKKLLLSDSGFYLCAWSATRGQYNSPLHFGNGTRLTVT.